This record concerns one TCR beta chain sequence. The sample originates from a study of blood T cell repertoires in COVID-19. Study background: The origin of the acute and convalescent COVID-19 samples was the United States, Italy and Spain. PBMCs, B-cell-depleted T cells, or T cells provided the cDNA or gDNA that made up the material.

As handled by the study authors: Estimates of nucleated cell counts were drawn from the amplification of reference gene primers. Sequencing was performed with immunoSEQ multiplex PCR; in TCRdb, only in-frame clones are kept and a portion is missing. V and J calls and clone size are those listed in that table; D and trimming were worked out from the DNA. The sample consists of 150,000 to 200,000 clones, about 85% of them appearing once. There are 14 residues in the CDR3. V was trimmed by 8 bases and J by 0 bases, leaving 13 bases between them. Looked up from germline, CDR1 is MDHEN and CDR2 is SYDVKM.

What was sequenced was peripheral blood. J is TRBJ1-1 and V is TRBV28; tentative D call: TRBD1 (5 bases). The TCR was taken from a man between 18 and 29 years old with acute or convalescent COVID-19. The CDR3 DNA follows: TGTGCCAGCTCGATGACAGTCATGAACACTGAAGCTTTCTTT. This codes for CASSMTVMNTEAFF.